The 18 T cell receptor beta chains reported below all come from one sample, sequenced in a study of cytomegalovirus exposure and HLA in healthy donors. 13 Jbeta primers and 60 Vbeta primers were used for the PCR. Clones were read by immunoSEQ multiplex PCR, and TCRdb kept only the in-frame ones, dropping some. This table holds around 200,000 clones, 70% to 85% found once. The sequencing input was PBMCs. Receptor source: a girl aged 2 to 9 in good health and CMV-seronegative.

V is TRBV18 and J is TRBJ2-7, with TRBD1 as a possible D gene (5 bases). Trimming took 8 bases from V and 4 from J, leaving 18 bases between them. The CDR3 runs 14 residues. CDR1 and CDR2 from the germline V gene are KGHSH and LQKENI. The chain's CDR3 is CASATASGVYEQYF. DNA of the CDR3: TGTGCCAGCGCGACAGCTAGTGGGGTTTACGAGCAGTACTTC.

This rearrangement joins TRBV2 to TRBJ1-1; D remains unclear. CDR3 length: 13 amino acids. The V gene lost 7 bases and the J gene lost 0 bases, with 9 bases spanning the gap. In germline, CDR1 is SNHLY, CDR2 FYNNEI. The CDR3 nucleotides read TGTGCCAGCATCCCGCTAATGAACACTGAAGCTTTCTTT. This codes for CASIPLMNTEAFF.

This clone was seen more than once but under ten times. The chain has TRBV7-9 and TRBJ2-5; perhaps TRBD1 as D (6 bases). Germline CDR1 and CDR2: SEHNR and FQNEAQ (reference sequence). V lost 5 bases and J 1 base, leaving 11 bases between the germline ends. This CDR3 is 14 amino acids long. The CDR3 DNA reads as TGTGCCAGCAGCCCTCAGGGGTTCCAAGAGACCCAGTACTTC. Encoded protein: CASSPQGFQETQYF.

This chain uses TRBV15 with TRBJ1-2; D perhaps matches TRBD1 (5 bases). Trimming removed 0 bases at V and 2 bases at J, with 7 bases between. Germline lookup yields CDR1 LNHNV and CDR2 YYDKDF (reference sequence). This CDR3 comprises 14 residues. The CDR3 DNA reads TGTGCCACCAGCAGAGATCCAGGGAACTATGGCTACACCTTC. This gives the protein CATSRDPGNYGYTF.

The V and J genes are TRBV18 and TRBJ2-1, with 7 bases fitting TRBD1. The CDR3 has 15 amino acids. V shed 3 bases, J shed 4 bases, and the junction held 6 bases outside the gene matches. Germline V gives CDR1 KGHSH, CDR2 LQKENI. The CDR3 DNA follows: TGTGCCAGCTCACCGGGACAGCAGCTGTACAATGAGCAGTTCTTC. Its protein product is CASSPGQQLYNEQFF.

The chain employs TRBV10-1 and TRBJ2-1; 7 nucleotides line up with TRBD1. The CDR3 runs 15 residues. Trimming cost V 3 bases and J 2 bases; bases outside gene matches: 4. The germline gives CDR1 WNHNN, CDR2 SYGVQD (reference sequence). Written as DNA, the CDR3 is TGCGCCAGCAGTGACAACAGGGGCCCCTACAATGAGCAGTTCTTC. Protein product: CASSDNRGPYNEQFF.

This clone was seen only a few times. The chain is built from TRBV7-9 and TRBJ1-2, with D perhaps matching TRBD1 (6 bases). This CDR3 has 17 residues. Germline V gives CDR1 SEHNR, CDR2 FQNEAQ (reference sequence). The V end lost 5 bases, the J end lost 6 bases, and 25 bases lay between the germline ends. Here the CDR3 DNA reads TGTGCCAGCAGCCGACCTCCCTATAACAGGGATGGGGATGGCTACACCTTC. The encoded protein is CASSRPPYNRDGDGYTF.

V gene TRBV7-9 combines with J gene TRBJ1-2, with 9 bases matching TRBD1. V was pared by 5 bases and J by 7 bases, with 14 bases of the junction left unmatched. The germline CDR1 and CDR2 sequences are SEHNR and FQNEAQ (reference sequence). This CDR3 has 16 residues. The CDR3 DNA is TGTGCCAGCAGCCTCTTCCGACGGGACAGGGCTTTTGGCTACACCTTC. It yields the protein CASSLFRRDRAFGYTF.

The rearrangement uses TRBV6-1 and TRBJ2-7; maybe TRBD1 (5 bases). Germline V gene lookup returns CDR1 MNHNS and CDR2 SASEGT. V was shortened by 4 bases and J by 3 bases, with 13 bases between the two germline ends. The CDR3 is 14 residues long. CDR3 bases: TGTGCCAGCAGTGCCATAAAGGGGTTCTACGAGCAGTACTTC. Protein sequence: CASSAIKGFYEQYF.

This clone was recorded once. This rearrangement joins TRBV5-6 to TRBJ2-5, with 9 bases lining up with TRBD2. Germline values: CDR1 SGHDT, CDR2 YYEEEE. The CDR3 covers 16 residues. J was trimmed by 3 bases and V by 3 bases; bases with no gene match: 9. CDR3 nucleotides: TGTGCCAGCAGCTCTCGGCGGCGGGGGGGGAAAGAGACCCAGTACTTC. Amino acid sequence: CASSSRRRGGKETQYF.

This clone was seen more than once but under ten times. The J gene is TRBJ1-5, the V gene TRBV10-3; the D gene is possibly TRBD1 (6 bases). Germline CDR1 ENHRY, CDR2 SYGVKD. This CDR3 contains 14 residues. V lost 5 bases, J lost 8 bases, and 16 bases lay in between. The CDR3 nucleotides read TGTGCCATCAGTACGACAGGCCGAGGTGAGCCCCAGCATTTT. Translated, it gives CAISTTGRGEPQHF.

This clone was found a few times. The V and J genes are TRBV5-1 and TRBJ1-5; D is ambiguous. V lost 5 bases and J 6 bases, leaving 12 bases between the germline ends. The CDR3 totals 13 residues. Germline assignment: CDR1 SGHRS and CDR2 YFSETQ. The CDR3 nucleotides read TGCGCCAGCAGAAGGCTACCGGGTCAGCCCCAGCATTTT. Protein product: CASRRLPGQPQHF.

This clone was counted a single time. The CDR3 is CSVEEYGNDYGYTF. In DNA, the CDR3 is TGCAGCGTTGAGGAGTACGGTAACGATTATGGCTACACCTTC. The chain carries TRBV29-1 and TRBJ1-2; D gene uncertain. The CDR3 is 14 amino acids. CDR1 and CDR2 from the germline V gene are SQVTM and ANQGSEA. Deletions cut 3 bases from V and 5 bases from J, with 16 bases between.

Only one count was recorded for this clone. The chain joins TRBV5-1 to TRBJ2-7; 9 bases are a match to TRBD1. Germline assignment: CDR1 SGHRS and CDR2 YFSETQ. The CDR3 consists of 15 residues. Unmatched junction bases numbered 8, after V lost 4 bases and J lost 3 bases. CDR3 region: CASSLGQGLSYEQYF. The CDR3 DNA sequence: TGCGCCAGCAGCCTGGGACAGGGCTTAAGCTACGAGCAGTACTTC.

The chain uses TRBV6-1 and TRBJ2-5; 9 positions agree with TRBD1. J was trimmed by 2 bases and V by 6 bases; bases with no gene match: 7. Looked up from germline, CDR1 is MNHNS and CDR2 is SASEGT. This CDR3 has 15 residues. The CDR3 protein is CASRSGTGLQETQYF. DNA for the CDR3: TGTGCCAGCAGATCCGGGACAGGGCTTCAAGAGACCCAGTACTTC.

The gene calls are TRBV5-1 and TRBJ2-1; 8 positions agree with TRBD2. The CDR3 extends over 15 amino acids. V was clipped by 5 bases and J by 9 bases; unmatched bases: 13. Germline V gives CDR1 SGHRS, CDR2 YFSETQ. DNA for the CDR3: TGCGCCAGCAGAAGGGGGGAGCGGGGGTTAAGTGAGCAGTTCTTC. This gives the protein CASRRGERGLSEQFF.

The V gene is TRBV6-1, the J gene TRBJ2-2; the D is unclear. Looked up from germline, CDR1 is MNHNS and CDR2 is SASEGT. Trimming shortened V by 10 bases and J by 4 bases, and 7 bases separated the two germline ends. The CDR3 runs to 11 residues. DNA for the CDR3: TGTGCCAACACCTTCACCGGGGAGCTGTTTTTT. It encodes CANTFTGELFF.

This chain connects TRBV7-2 to TRBJ1-1, with D unresolved. The CDR3 covers 12 residues. The ends were cut back, 2 bases at V and 3 bases at J, with 4 bases in the middle. Looked up from germline, CDR1 is SGHTA and CDR2 is FQGNSA. CDR3 region: CASSLIYTEAFF. The CDR3 region has the DNA TGTGCCAGCAGCTTAATATACACTGAAGCTTTCTTT.